The rows below give T cell receptor beta chains drawn from one sample of a study of T cells after somatic rescue of genetic block. The method was immunoSEQ multiplex PCR; TCRdb's version includes in-frame clones alone and lacks a portion of them. This table has about 14,000 clones, 70% to 85% appearing once. Sequencing was done on a sample of peripheral blood mononuclear cells (PBMCs). The receptors come from a boy aged 5-17 years. Both conserved end residues are part of each CDR3. D genes are given only for firm matches. Size tells how often a clone was seen (once, few, many) or the class of an expanded clone, and some rows leave it out.

V: TRBV28
D: .
J: TRBJ1-1
size: .
CDR3: CASSSGHLNTEAFF
DNA: TGTGCCAGCAGTTCGGGACACTTGAACACTGAAGCTTTCTTT

V: TRBV7-9
D: TRBD1
J: TRBJ1-1
size: .
CDR3: CASSLGDSNTEAFF
DNA: TGTGCCAGCAGCTTAGGGGACAGCAACACTGAAGCTTTCTTT

V: TRBV4-1
D: TRBD2
J: TRBJ2-1
size: .
CDR3: CVSSQDTSGASYNEQFF
DNA: TGCGTCAGCAGCCAAGATACTAGCGGGGCCTCCTACAATGAGCAGTTCTTC

V: TRBV5-1
D: .
J: TRBJ1-4
size: .
CDR3: CASSTGQLNEKLFF
DNA: TGCGCCAGCAGCACGGGCCAGCTTAATGAAAAACTGTTTTTT

V: TRBV19
D: TRBD1
J: TRBJ2-3
size: few
CDR3: CASSIIAGGLDTQYF
DNA: TGTGCCAGTAGTATTATAGCAGGGGGTCTGGATACGCAGTATTTT

V: TRBV5-1
D: .
J: TRBJ1-5
size: medium-sized
CDR3: CASSLERGQPQHF
DNA: TGCGCCAGCAGCTTGGAACGGGGACAGCCCCAGCATTTT

V: TRBV23-1
D: TRBD1
J: TRBJ1-5
size: large
CDR3: CASSQSGRGYSNQPQHF
DNA: TGCGCCAGCAGTCAATCCGGCAGGGGGTATAGCAATCAGCCCCAGCATTTT

V: TRBV14
D: .
J: TRBJ2-7
size: .
CDR3: CTSSSGSQDYEQYF
DNA: TGTACCAGCAGCTCCGGGTCCCAAGACTACGAGCAGTACTTC

V: TRBV4-1
D: .
J: TRBJ1-2
size: .
CDR3: CASTQVVGQNYGYTF
DNA: TGCGCCAGCACCCAAGTAGTAGGACAGAACTATGGCTACACCTTC

V: TRBV6-5
D: TRBD2
J: TRBJ2-3
size: once
CDR3: CASSRGGRDTQYF
DNA: TGTGCCAGCAGCCGGGGGGGCCGGGATACGCAGTATTTT

V: TRBV19
D: .
J: TRBJ1-2
size: .
CDR3: CASSIARNYGYTF
DNA: TGTGCCAGTAGTATCGCCAGGAACTATGGCTACACCTTC

V: TRBV6-6
D: .
J: TRBJ1-5
size: .
CDR3: CASSPLQWNQPQHF
DNA: TGTGCCAGCAGTCCCCTTCAGTGGAATCAGCCCCAGCATTTT

V: TRBV7-2
D: .
J: TRBJ2-5
size: .
CDR3: CASSISGKETQYF
DNA: TGTGCCAGCAGCATCAGTGGAAAAGAGACCCAGTACTTC

V: TRBV27
D: .
J: TRBJ2-2
size: .
CDR3: CASSLRGRAQIGELFF
DNA: TGTGCCAGCAGTTTACGGGGTCGGGCTCAGATCGGGGAGCTGTTTTTT

V: TRBV25-1
D: .
J: TRBJ1-1
size: .
CDR3: CASLGHTEAFF
DNA: TGTGCCAGCCTCGGACATACTGAAGCTTTCTTT

V: TRBV6-5
D: .
J: TRBJ1-3
size: .
CDR3: CASSLISGNTIYF
DNA: TGTGCCAGCAGCTTAATCTCTGGAAACACCATATATTTT

V: TRBV6-1
D: .
J: TRBJ2-7
size: once
CDR3: CASSEGIGSSYEQYF
DNA: TGTGCCAGCAGTGAAGGAATAGGGTCATCCTACGAGCAGTACTTC

V: TRBV19
D: .
J: TRBJ1-5
size: once
CDR3: CASSHRDTLNQPQHF
DNA: TGTGCCAGTAGTCACCGGGACACACTCAATCAGCCCCAGCATTTT

V: TRBV12-5
D: TRBD2
J: TRBJ2-1
size: .
CDR3: CASGLAGTSGRGGEQFF
DNA: TGTGCTAGTGGTTTGGCCGGGACTAGCGGGAGGGGTGGTGAGCAGTTCTTC

V: TRBV6-1
D: .
J: TRBJ1-2
size: .
CDR3: CASSEGGNYGYTF
DNA: TGTGCCAGCAGTGAGGGCGGGAACTATGGCTACACCTTC

V: TRBV10-2
D: TRBD1
J: TRBJ2-5
size: .
CDR3: CASSGTGRETQYF
DNA: TGCGCCAGCAGCGGGACAGGGAGGGAGACCCAGTACTTC

V: TRBV2
D: TRBD1
J: TRBJ1-5
size: .
CDR3: CASSFTPGQVSNQPQHF
DNA: TGTGCCAGCAGCTTCACCCCGGGACAGGTTAGCAATCAGCCCCAGCATTTT

V: TRBV7-6
D: TRBD2
J: TRBJ2-3
size: .
CDR3: CASSDTVLAVEGSTDTQYF
DNA: TGTGCCAGCAGCGATACTGTACTAGCGGTGGAGGGGAGCACAGATACGCAGTATTTT

V: TRBV4-1
D: .
J: TRBJ1-3
size: few
CDR3: CASSQDRRVGSSGNTIYF
DNA: TGCGCCAGCAGCCAAGATAGGAGAGTCGGCAGCTCTGGAAACACCATATATTTT

V: TRBV29-1
D: TRBD1
J: TRBJ2-7
size: few
CDR3: CSVGTVYEQYF
DNA: TGCAGCGTCGGGACAGTCTACGAGCAGTACTTC

V: TRBV27
D: .
J: TRBJ2-5
size: .
CDR3: CASSFTGRVRGETQYF
DNA: TGTGCCAGCAGTTTCACAGGCAGGGTGAGAGGTGAGACCCAGTACTTC

V: TRBV5-4
D: .
J: TRBJ2-7
size: .
CDR3: CASSFQQDSPYEQYF
DNA: TGTGCCAGCAGCTTCCAACAGGACTCTCCCTACGAGCAGTACTTC